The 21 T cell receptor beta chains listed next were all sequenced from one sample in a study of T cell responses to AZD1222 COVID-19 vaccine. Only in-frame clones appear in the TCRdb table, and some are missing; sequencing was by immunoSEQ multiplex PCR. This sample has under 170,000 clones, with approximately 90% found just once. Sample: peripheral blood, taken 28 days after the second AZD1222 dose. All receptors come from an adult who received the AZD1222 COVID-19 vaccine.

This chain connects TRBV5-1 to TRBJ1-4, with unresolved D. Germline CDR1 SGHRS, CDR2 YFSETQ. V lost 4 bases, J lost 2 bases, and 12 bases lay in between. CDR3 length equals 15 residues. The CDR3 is CASSTLGRTNEKLFF. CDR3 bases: TGCGCCAGCAGCACCCTAGGGAGGACTAATGAAAAACTGTTTTTT. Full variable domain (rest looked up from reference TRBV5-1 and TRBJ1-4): KAGVTQTPRYLIKTRGQQVTLSCSPISGHRSVSWYQQTPGQGLQFLFEYFSETQRNKGNFPGRFSGRQFSNSRSEMNVSTLELGDSALYLCASSTLGRTNEKLFFGSGTQLSVL.

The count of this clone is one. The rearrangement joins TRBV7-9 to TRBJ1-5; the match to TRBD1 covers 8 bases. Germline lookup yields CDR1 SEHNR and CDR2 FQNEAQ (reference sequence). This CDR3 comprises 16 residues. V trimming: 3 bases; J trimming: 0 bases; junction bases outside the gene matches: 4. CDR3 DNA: TGTGCCAGCAGCTTCCTGACAGGGGATAGCAATCAGCCCCAGCATTTT. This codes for CASSFLTGDSNQPQHF.

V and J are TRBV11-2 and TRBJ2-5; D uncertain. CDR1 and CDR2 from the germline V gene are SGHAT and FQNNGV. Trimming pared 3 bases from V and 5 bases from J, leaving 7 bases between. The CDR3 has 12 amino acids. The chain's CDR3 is CASSFHTETQYF. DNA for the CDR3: TGTGCCAGCAGCTTCCATACGGAGACCCAGTACTTC.

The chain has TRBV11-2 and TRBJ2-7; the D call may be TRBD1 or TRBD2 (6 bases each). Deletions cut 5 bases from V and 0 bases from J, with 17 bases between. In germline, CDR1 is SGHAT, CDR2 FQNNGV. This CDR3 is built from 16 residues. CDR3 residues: CASSRHTSRGSYEQYF. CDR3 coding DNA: TGTGCCAGCAGCCGCCACACTAGCAGGGGCTCCTACGAGCAGTACTTC.

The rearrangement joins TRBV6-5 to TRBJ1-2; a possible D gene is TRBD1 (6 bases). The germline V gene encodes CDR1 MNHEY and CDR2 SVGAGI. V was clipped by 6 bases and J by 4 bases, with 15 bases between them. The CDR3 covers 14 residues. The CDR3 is CASSPDRTPYGYTF. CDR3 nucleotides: TGTGCCAGCAGCCCAGACAGGACTCCCTATGGCTACACCTTC.

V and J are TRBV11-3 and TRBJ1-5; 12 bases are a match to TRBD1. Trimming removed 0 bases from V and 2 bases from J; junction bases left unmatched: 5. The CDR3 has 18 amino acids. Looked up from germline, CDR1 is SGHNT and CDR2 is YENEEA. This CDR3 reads CASSLDWDRGRGNQPQHF. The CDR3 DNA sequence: TGTGCCAGCAGCTTAGATTGGGACAGGGGGCGAGGCAATCAGCCCCAGCATTTT.

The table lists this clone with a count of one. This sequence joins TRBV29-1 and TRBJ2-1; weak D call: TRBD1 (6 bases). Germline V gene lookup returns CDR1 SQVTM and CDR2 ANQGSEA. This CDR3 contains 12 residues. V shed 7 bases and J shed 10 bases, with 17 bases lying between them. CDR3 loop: CSARDKGVEQFF. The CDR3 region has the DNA TGCAGCGCACGGGACAAGGGGGTCGAGCAGTTCTTC.

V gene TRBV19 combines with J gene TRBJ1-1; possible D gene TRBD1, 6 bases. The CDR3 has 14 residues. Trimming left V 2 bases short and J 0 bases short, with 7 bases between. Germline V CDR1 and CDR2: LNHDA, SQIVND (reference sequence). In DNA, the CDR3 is TGTGCCAGTAGTATAAACAGGGTGAACACTGAAGCTTTCTTT. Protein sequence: CASSINRVNTEAFF.

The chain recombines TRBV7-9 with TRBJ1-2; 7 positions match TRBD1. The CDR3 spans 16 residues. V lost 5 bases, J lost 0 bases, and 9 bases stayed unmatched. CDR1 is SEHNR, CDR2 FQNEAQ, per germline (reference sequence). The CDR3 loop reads CASSPPTGTANYGYTF. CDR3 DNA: TGTGCCAGCAGCCCGCCTACAGGGACAGCTAACTATGGCTACACCTTC.

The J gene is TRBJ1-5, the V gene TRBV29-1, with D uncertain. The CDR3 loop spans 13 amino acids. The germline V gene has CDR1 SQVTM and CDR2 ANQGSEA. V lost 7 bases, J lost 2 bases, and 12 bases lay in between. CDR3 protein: CSAQENGNQPQHF. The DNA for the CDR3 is TGCAGCGCCCAGGAGAATGGCAATCAGCCCCAGCATTTT. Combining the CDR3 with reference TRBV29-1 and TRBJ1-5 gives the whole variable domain SAVISQKPSRDICQRGTSLTIQCQVDSQVTMMFWYRQQPGQSLTLIATANQGSEATYESGFVIDKFPISRPNLTFSTLTVSNMSPEDSSIYLCSAQENGNQPQHFGDGTRLSIL.

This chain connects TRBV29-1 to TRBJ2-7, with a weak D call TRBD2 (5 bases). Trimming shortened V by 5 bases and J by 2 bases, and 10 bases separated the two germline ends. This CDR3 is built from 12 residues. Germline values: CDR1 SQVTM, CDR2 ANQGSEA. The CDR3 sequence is CSVSNSAYEQYF. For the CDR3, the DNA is TGCAGCGTTTCGAATAGCGCCTACGAGCAGTACTTC.

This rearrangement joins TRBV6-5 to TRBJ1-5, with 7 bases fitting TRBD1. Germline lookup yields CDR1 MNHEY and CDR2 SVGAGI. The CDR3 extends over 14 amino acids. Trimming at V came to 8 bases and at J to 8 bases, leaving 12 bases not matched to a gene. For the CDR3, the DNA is TGTGCCAGCGGTTTCACAGGGGCAGAGAAGCCCCAGCATTTT. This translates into CASGFTGAEKPQHF.

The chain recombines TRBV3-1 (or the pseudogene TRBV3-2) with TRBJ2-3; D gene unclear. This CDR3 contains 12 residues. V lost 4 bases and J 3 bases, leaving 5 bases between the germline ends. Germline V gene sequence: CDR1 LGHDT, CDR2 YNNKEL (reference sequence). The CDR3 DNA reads TGTGCCAGCAGCCCCCAGACAGATACGCAGTATTTT. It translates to CASSPQTDTQYF.

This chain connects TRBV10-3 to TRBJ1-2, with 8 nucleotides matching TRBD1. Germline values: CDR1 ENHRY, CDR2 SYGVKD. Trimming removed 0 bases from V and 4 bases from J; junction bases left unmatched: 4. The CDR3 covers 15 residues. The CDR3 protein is CAISESGQGFYGYTF. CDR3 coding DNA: TGTGCCATCAGTGAGTCCGGACAGGGTTTCTATGGCTACACCTTC.

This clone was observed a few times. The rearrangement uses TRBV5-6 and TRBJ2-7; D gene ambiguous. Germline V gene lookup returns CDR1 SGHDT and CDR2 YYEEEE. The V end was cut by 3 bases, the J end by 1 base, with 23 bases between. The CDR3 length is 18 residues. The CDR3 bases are TGTGCCAGCAGCTCTCCCTTTGACAAATCCTCACCTTCCTACGAGCAGTACTTC. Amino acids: CASSSPFDKSSPSYEQYF.

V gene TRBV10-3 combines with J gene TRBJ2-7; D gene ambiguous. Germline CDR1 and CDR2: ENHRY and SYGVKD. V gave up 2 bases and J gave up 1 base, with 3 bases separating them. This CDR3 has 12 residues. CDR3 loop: CAISEGSYEQYF. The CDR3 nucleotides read TGTGCCATCAGTGAGGGTTCCTACGAGCAGTACTTC.

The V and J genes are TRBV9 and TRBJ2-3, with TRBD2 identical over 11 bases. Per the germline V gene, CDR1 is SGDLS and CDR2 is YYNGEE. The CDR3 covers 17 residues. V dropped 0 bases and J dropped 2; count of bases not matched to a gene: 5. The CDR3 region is CASSVDTSGSATDTQYF. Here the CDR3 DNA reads TGTGCCAGCAGCGTAGACACTAGCGGGAGTGCCACAGATACGCAGTATTTT.

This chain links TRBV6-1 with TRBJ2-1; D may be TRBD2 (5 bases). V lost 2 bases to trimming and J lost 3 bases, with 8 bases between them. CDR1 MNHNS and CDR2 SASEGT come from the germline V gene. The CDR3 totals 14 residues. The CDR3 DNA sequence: TGTGCCAGCAGTGAATATGAGGGCTACAATGAGCAGTTCTTC. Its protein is CASSEYEGYNEQFF.

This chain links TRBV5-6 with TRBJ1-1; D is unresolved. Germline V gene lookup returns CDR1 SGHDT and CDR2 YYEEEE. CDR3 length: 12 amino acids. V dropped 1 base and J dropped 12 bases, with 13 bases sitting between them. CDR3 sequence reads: CASSLRAGFSFF. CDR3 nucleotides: TGTGCCAGCAGCTTGAGGGCAGGATTTTCTTTCTTT.

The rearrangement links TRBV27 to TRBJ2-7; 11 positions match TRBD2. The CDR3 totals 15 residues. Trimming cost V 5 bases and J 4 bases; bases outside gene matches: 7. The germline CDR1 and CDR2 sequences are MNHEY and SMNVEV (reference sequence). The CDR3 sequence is CASSPLAGGEYEQYF. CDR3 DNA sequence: TGTGCCAGCAGTCCGTTAGCGGGAGGGGAATACGAGCAGTACTTC.

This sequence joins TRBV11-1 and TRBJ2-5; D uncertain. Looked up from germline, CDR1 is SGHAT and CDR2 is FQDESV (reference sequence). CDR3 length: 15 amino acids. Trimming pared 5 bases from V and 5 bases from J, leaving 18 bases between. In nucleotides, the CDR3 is TGTGCCAGCAGCCGCGCGAGGAGTAAACCGGAGACCCAGTACTTC. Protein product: CASSRARSKPETQYF.